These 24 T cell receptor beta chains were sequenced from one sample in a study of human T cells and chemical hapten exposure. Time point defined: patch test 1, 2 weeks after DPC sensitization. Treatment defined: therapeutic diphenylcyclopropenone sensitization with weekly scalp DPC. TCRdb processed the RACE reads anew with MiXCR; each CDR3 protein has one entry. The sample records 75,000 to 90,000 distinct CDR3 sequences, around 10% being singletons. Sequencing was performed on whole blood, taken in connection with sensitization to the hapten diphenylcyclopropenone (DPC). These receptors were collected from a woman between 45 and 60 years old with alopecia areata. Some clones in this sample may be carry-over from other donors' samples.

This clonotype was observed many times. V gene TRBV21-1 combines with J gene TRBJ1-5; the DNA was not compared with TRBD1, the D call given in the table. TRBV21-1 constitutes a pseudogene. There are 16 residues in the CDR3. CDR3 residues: CASSKPSLDRDQPQHF. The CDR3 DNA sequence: TGTGCCAGCAGCAAACCTTCGTTGGACAGGGATCAGCCCCAGCATTTT.

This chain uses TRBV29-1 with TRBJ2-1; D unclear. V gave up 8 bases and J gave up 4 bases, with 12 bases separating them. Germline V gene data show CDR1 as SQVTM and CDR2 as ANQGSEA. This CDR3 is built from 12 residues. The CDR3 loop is CSLLEGYNEQFF. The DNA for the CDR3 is TGCAGCCTCCTAGAAGGGTACAATGAGCAGTTCTTC.

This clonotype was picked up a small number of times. The CDR3 sequence: CSQTGTGGKNEQFF. The CDR3 DNA sequence: TGCAGCCAAACCGGGACAGGGGGCAAGAATGAGCAGTTCTTC. V and J are TRBV29-1 and TRBJ2-1; 12 positions match TRBD1. Trimming at V came to 8 bases and at J to 7 bases, leaving 9 bases not matched to a gene. This CDR3 spans 14 amino acids. Per the germline V gene, CDR1 is SQVTM and CDR2 is ANQGSEA.

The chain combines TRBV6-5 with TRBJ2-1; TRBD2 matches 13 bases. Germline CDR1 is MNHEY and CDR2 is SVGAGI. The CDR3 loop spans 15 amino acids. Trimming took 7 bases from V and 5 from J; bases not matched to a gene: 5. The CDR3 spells CASNPGTSGNNEQFF. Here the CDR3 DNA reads TGTGCCAGCAATCCCGGGACTAGCGGGAACAATGAGCAGTTCTTC.

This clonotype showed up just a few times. CDR3 DNA sequence: TGTGCCAGCTCACAGCAGTCCAATAAACAAGAGACCCAGTACTTC. The encoded protein is CASSQQSNKQETQYF. The chain combines TRBV18 with TRBJ2-5, with unresolved D. V was shortened by 4 bases and J by 2 bases, with 14 bases between the two germline ends. Germline V CDR1 and CDR2: KGHSH, LQKENI. The CDR3 covers 15 residues. The variable domain in full, completed from reference TRBV18 and TRBJ2-5, reads NAGVMQNPRHLVRRRGQEARLRCSPMKGHSHVYWYRQLPEEGLKFMVYLQKENIIDESGMPKERFSAEFPKEGPSILRIQQVVRGDSAAYFCASSQQSNKQETQYFGPGTRLLVL.

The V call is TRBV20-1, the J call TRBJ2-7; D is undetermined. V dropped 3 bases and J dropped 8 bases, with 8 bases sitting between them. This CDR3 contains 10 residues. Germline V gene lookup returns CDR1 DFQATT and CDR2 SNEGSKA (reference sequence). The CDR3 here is CSASPQQQYF. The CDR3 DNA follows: TGCAGTGCTAGTCCGCAGCAGCAGTACTTC.

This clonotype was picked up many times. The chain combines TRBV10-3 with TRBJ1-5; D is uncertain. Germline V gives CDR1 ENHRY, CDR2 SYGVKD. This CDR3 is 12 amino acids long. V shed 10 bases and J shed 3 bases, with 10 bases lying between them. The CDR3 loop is CATGEPNQPQHF. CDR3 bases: TGTGCCACCGGAGAACCCAATCAGCCCCAGCATTTT.

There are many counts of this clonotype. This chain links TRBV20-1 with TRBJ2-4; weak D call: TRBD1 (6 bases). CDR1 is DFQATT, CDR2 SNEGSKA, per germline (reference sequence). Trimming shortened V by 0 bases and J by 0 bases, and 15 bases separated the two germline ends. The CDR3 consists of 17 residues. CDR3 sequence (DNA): TGCAGTGCTAGAGAGACAGGATTCCGCCTAGCCAAAAACATTCAGTACTTC. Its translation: CSARETGFRLAKNIQYF.

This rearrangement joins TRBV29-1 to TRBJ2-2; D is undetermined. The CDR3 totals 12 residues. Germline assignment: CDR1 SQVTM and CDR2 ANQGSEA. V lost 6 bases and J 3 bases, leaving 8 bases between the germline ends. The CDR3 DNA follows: TGCAGCGTGGCCCTTTACACCGGGGAGCTGTTTTTT. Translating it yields CSVALYTGELFF.

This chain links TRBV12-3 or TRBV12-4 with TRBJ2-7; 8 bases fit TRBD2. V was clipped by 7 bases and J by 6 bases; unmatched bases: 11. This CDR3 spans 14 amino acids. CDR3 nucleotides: TGTGCCAGCATCGGGCGGGAGGCCCGGGCCGAGCAGTACTTC. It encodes CASIGREARAEQYF.

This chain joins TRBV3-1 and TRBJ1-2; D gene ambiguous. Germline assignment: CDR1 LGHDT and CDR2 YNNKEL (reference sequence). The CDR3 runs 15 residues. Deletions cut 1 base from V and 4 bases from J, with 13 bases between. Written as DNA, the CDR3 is TGTGCCAGCAGCCAAGGTCAGGATTCCCGCTATGGCTACACCTTC. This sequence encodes CASSQGQDSRYGYTF.

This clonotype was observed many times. Written as DNA, the CDR3 is TGTGCCACCCCATTGGGTCAGAACACTGAAGCTTTCTTT. This sequence encodes CATPLGQNTEAFF. The chain has TRBV21-1 and TRBJ1-1. TRBV21-1 is tagged as a pseudogene. The CDR3 spans 13 residues.

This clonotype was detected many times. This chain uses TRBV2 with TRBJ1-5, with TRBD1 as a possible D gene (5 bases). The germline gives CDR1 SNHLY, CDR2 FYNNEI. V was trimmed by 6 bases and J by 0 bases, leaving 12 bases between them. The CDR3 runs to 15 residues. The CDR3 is CASRSDTNSNQPQHF. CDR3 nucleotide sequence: TGTGCCAGCAGGTCGGACACAAATAGCAATCAGCCCCAGCATTTT.

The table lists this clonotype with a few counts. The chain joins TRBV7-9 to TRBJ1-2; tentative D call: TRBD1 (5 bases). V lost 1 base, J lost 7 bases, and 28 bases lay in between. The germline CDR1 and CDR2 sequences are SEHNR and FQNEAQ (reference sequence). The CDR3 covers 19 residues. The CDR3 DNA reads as TGTGCCAGCAGCTTAGGGGGCAGGGTGTCTCCGAAAACTATGGCTGGCTACACCTTC. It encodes CASSLGGRVSPKTMAGYTF.

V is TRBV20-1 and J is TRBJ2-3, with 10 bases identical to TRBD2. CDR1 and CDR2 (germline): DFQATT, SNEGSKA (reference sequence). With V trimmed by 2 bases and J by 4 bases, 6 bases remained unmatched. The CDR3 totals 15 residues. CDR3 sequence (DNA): TGCAGTGCTAGACGGGCTAGCGGGAGTGCAGATACGCAGTATTTT. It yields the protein CSARRASGSADTQYF.

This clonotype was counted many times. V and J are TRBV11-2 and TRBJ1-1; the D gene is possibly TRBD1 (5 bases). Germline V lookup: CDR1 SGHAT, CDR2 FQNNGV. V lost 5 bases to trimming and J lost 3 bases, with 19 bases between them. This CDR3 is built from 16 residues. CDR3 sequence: CASSPGAGKVYTEAFF. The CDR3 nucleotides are TGTGCCAGCAGCCCCGGGGCAGGGAAGGTATACACTGAAGCTTTCTTT.

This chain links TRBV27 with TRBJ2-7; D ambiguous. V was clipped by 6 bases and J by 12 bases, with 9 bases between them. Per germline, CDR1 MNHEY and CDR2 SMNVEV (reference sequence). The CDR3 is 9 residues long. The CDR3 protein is CASRKHPYF. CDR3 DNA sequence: TGTGCCAGCAGGAAGCACCCGTACTTC.

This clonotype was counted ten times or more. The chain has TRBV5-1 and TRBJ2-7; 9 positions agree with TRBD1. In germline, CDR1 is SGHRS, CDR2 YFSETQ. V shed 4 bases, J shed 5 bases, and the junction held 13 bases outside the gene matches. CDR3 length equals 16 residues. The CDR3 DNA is TGCGCCAGCAGCGGAGCGACCGGGACAGGGCACCACGAGCAGTACTTC. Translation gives CASSGATGTGHHEQYF.

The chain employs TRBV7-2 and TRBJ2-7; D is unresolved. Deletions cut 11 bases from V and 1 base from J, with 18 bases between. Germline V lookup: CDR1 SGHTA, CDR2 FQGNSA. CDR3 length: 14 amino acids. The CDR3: CAALNQGSSYEQYF. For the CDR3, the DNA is TGTGCCGCTCTTAACCAAGGGTCGTCCTACGAGCAGTACTTC.

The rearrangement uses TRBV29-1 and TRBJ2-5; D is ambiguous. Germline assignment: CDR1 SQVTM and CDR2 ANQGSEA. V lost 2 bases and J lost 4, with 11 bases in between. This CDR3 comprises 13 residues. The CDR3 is CSVETGPGETQYF. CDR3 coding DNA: TGCAGCGTTGAAACTGGACCGGGAGAGACCCAGTACTTC.

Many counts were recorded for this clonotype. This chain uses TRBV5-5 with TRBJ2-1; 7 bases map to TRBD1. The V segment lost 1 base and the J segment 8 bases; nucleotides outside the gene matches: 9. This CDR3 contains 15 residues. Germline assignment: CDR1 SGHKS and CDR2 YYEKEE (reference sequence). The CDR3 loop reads CASSLRGTTGDEQFF. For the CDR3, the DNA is TGTGCCAGCAGCTTGCGGGGTACAACAGGGGATGAGCAGTTCTTC.

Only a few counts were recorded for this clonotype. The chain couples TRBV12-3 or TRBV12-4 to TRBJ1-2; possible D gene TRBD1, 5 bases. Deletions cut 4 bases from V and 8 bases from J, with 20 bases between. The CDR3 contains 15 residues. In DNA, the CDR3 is TGTGCCAGCAGTTACTCCGGGACTGATTCTAAAGGCTACACCTTC. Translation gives CASSYSGTDSKGYTF.

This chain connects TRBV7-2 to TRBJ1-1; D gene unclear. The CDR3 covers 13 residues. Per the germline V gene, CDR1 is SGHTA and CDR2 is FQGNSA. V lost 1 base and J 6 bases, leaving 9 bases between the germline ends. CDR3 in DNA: TGTGCCAGCAGCTTAGGGGCGAGACCTGAAGCTTTCTTT. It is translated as CASSLGARPEAFF. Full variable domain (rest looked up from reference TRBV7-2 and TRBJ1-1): GAGVSQSPSNKVTEKGKDVELRCDPISGHTALYWYRQSLGQGLEFLIYFQGNSAPDKSGLPSDRFSAERTGGSVSTLTIQRTQQEDSAVYLCASSLGARPEAFFGQGTRLTVV.

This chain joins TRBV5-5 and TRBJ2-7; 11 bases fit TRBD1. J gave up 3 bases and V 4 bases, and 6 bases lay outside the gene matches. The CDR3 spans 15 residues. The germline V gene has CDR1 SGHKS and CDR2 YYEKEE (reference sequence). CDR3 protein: CASSPGQGALYEQYF. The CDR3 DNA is TGTGCCAGCAGCCCCGGACAGGGGGCCCTCTACGAGCAGTACTTC.